The TCR beta chain described here comes from a study of T cell responses to AZD1222 COVID-19 vaccine. This clone has a single count. What it binds is unknown. Study results and limitations: The donor cohort was predominantly white British with a female majority, and clonal diversity may have been underestimated.

Trimming removed 6 bases at V and 4 bases at J, with 15 bases between. CDR1 is SGHAT, CDR2 FQNNGV, per germline. CDR3 size: 14 residues. Data came from immunoSEQ multiplex PCR; TCRdb stores just in-frame clones and leaves some out. The repertoire holds 95,000 to 150,000 clones, approximately 80% seen once, with about 28% in the top ten. This chain uses TRBV11-2 with TRBJ1-2, with D possibly being TRBD1 (6 bases). This clonotype originated in an adult who received the AZD1222 COVID-19 vaccine. This specimen was peripheral blood, taken 28 days after the second AZD1222 dose. DNA of the CDR3: TGTGCCAGCAGGAGACCTCTGGACAGCTATGGCTACACCTTC. Translating gives CASRRPLDSYGYTF.